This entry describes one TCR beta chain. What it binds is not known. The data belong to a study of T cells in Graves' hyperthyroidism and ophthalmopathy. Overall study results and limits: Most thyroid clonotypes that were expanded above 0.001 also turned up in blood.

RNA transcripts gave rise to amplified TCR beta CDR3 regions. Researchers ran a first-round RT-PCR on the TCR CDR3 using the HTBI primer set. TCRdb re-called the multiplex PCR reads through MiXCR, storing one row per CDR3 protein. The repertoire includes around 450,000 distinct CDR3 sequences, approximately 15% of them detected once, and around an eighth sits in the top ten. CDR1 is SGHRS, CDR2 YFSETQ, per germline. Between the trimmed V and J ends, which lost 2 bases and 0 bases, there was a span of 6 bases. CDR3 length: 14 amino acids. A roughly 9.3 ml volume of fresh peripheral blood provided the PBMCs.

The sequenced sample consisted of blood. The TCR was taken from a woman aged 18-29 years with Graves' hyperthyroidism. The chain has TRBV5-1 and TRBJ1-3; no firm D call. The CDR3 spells CASSFNRSGNTIYF. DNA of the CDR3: TGCGCCAGCAGCTTCAACCGCTCTGGAAACACCATATATTTT.